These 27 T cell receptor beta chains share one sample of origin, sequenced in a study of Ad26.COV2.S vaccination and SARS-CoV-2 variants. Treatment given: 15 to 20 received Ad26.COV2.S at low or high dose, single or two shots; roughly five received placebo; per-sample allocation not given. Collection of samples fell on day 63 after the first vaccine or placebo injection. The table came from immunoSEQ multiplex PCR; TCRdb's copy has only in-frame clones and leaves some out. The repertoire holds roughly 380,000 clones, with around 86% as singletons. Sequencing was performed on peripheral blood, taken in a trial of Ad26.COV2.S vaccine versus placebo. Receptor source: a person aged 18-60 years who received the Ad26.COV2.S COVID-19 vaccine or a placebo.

CDR3 bases: TGTGCCAGCAGCCTCGGCTATAGTGGGACTGAAGCTTTCTTT. It yields the protein CASSLGYSGTEAFF. This chain connects TRBV5-8 to TRBJ1-1; D is unclear. Deletions cut 4 bases from V and 5 bases from J, with 15 bases between. The germline gives CDR1 SGHTS, CDR2 YDEGEE. CDR3 length equals 14 residues.

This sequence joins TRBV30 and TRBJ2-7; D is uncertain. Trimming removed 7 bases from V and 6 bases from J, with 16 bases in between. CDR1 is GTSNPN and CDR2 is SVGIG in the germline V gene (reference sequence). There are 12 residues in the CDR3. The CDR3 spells CAYSGGFLEQYF. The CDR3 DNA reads TGTGCCTACTCAGGCGGCTTCCTCGAGCAGTACTTC.

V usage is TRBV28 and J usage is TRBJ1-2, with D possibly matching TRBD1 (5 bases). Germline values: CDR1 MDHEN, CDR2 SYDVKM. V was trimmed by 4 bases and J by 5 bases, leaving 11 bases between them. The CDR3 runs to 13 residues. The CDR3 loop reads CASSYGGSYGYTF. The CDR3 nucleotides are TGTGCCAGCAGTTACGGGGGATCGTATGGCTACACCTTC.

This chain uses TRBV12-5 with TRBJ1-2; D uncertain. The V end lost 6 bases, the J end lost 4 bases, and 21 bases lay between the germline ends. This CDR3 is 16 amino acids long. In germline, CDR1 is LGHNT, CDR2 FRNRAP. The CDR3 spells CASGRRNDEKSYGYTF. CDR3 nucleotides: TGTGCTAGTGGCCGAAGAAACGATGAGAAATCCTATGGCTACACCTTC.

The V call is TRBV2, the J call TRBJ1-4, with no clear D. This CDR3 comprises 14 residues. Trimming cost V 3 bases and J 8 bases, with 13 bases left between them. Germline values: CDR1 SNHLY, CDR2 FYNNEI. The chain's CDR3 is CASSDRVDNEKLFF. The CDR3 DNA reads TGTGCCAGCAGTGACCGGGTAGATAACGAAAAACTGTTTTTT.

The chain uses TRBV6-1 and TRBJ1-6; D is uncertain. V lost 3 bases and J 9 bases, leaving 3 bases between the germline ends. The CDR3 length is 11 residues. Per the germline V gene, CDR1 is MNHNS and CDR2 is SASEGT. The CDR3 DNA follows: TGTGCCAGCAGTGACCCTTCACCCCTCCACTTT. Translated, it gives CASSDPSPLHF.

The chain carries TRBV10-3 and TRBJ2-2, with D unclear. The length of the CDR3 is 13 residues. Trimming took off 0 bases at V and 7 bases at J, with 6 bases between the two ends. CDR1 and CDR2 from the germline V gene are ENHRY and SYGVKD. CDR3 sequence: CAISESRSGELFF. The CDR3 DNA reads TGTGCCATCAGTGAGTCGAGAAGCGGGGAGCTGTTTTTT.

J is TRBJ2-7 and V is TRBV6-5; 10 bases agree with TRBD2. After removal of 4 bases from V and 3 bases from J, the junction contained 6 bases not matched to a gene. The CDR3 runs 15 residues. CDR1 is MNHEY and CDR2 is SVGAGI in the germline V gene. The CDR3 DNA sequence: TGTGCCAGCAGTTCCAGACTAGCGGGCAACTACGAGCAGTACTTC. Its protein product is CASSSRLAGNYEQYF.

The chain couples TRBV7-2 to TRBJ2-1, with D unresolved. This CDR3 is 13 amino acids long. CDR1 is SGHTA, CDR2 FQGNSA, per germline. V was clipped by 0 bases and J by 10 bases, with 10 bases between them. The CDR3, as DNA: TGTGCCAGCAGCTTAGCTCTGGGTGGGGAGCAGTTCTTC. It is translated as CASSLALGGEQFF.

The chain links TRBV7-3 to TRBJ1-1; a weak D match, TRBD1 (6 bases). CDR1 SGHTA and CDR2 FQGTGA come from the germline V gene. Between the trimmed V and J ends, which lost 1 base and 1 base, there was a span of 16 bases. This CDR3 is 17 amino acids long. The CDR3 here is CASSLKSIGTQNTEAFF. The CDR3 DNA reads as TGTGCCAGCAGCTTAAAATCCATCGGGACACAGAACACTGAAGCTTTCTTT.

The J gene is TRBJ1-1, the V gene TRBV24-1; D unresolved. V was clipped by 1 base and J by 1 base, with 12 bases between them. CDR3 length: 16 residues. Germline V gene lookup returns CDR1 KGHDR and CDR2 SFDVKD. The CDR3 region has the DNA TGTGCCACCAGTGATTTAAGGAGGGCGGCGAACACTGAAGCTTTCTTT. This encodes CATSDLRRAANTEAFF.

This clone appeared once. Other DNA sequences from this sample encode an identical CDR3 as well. This CDR3 reads CASSVTTGELFF. CDR3 in DNA: TGTGCCAGCAGCGTCACGACCGGGGAGCTGTTTTTT. The chain joins TRBV9 to TRBJ2-2; the D is unclear. The CDR3 consists of 12 residues. V shed 2 bases and J shed 5 bases, with 4 bases lying between them. The germline V gene has CDR1 SGDLS and CDR2 YYNGEE.

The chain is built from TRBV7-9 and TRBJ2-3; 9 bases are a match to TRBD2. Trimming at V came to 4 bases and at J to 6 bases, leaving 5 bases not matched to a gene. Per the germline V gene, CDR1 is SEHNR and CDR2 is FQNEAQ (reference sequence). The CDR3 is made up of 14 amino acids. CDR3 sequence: CASSSGLAPDTQYF. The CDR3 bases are TGTGCCAGCAGCTCGGGACTAGCACCCGATACGCAGTATTTT.

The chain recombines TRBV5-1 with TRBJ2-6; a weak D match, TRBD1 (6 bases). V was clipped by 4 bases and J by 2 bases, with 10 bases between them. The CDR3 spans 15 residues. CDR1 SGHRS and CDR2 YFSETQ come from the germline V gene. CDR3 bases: TGCGCCAGCAGCGTACAGGGACCTGGGGCCAACGTCCTGACTTTC. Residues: CASSVQGPGANVLTF.

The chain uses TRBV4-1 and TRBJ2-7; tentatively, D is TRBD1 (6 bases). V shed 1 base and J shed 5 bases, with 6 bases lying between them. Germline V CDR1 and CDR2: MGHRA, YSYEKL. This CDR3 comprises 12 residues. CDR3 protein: CASSQAGDEQYF. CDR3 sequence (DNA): TGCGCCAGCAGCCAAGCAGGGGACGAGCAGTACTTC.

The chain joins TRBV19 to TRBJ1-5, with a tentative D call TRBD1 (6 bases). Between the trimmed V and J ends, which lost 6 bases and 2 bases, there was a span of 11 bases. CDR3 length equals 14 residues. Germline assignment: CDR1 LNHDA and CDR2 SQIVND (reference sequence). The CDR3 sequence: CASRAGDGNQPQHF. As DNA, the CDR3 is TGTGCCAGTAGGGCAGGGGACGGCAATCAGCCCCAGCATTTT. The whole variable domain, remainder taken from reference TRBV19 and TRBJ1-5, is DGGITQSPKYLFRKEGQNVTLSCEQNLNHDAMYWYRQDPGQGLRLIYYSQIVNDFQKGDIAEGYSVSREKKESFPLTVTSAQKNPTAFYLCASRAGDGNQPQHFGDGTRLSIL.

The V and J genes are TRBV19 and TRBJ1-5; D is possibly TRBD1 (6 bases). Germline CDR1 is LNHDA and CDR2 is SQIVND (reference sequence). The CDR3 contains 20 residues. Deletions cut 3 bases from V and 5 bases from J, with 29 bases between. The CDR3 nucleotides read TGTGCCAGTAGTATGGTTCTGCTTGTTTTGCTCGGGGGCCTCGATCAGCCCCAGCATTTT. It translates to CASSMVLLVLLGGLDQPQHF.

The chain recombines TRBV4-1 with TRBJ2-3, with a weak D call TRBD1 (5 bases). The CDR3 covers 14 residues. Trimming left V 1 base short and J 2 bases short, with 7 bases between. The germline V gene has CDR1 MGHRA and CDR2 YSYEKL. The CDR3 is CASSQAGATDTQYF. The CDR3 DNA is TGCGCCAGCAGCCAAGCTGGGGCCACAGATACGCAGTATTTT.

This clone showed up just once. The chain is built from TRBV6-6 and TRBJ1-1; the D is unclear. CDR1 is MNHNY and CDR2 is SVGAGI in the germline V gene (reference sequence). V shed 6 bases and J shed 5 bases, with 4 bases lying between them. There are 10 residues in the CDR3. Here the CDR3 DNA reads TGTGCCAGCAGGAATACTGAAGCTTTCTTT. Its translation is CASRNTEAFF.

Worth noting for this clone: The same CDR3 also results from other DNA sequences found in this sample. DNA of the CDR3: TGTGCCTGGAGTGTACCCACTGAAGCTTTCTTT. Its translation: CAWSVPTEAFF. This chain joins TRBV30 and TRBJ1-1; D gene uncertain. The CDR3 sequence is 11 residues long. Trimming stripped 0 bases from V and 4 bases from J, with 3 bases between. Per germline, CDR1 GTSNPN and CDR2 SVGIG (reference sequence).

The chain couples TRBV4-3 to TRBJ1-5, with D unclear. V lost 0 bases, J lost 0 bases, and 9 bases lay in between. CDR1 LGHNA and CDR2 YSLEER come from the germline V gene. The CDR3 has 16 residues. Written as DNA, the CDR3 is TGCGCCAGCAGCCAAGATTCCACGGATAGCAATCAGCCCCAGCATTTT. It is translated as CASSQDSTDSNQPQHF.

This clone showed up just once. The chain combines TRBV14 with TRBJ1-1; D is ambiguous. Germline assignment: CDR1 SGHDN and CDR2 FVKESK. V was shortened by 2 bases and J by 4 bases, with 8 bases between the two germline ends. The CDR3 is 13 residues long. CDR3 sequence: CASSQIQTTEAFF. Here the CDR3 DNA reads TGTGCCAGCAGCCAAATTCAGACCACTGAAGCTTTCTTT.

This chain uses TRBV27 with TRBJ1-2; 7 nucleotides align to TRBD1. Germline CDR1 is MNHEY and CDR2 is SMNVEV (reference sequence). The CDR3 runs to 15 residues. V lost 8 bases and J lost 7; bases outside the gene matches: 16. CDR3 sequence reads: CASGPPTGTFGGYTF. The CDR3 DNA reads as TGTGCCAGCGGACCCCCGACAGGGACTTTTGGTGGCTACACCTTC.

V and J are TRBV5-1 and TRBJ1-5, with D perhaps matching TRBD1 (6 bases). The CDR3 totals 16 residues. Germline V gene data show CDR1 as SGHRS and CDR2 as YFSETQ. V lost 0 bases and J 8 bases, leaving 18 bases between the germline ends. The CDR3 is CASSLGRTGQREPQHF. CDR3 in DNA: TGCGCCAGCAGCTTGGGTCGCACAGGGCAGAGAGAGCCCCAGCATTTT.

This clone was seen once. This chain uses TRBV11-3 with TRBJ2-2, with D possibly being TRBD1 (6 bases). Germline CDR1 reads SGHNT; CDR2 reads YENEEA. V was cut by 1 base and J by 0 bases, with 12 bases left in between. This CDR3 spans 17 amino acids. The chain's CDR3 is CASSLGVGTTNTGELFF. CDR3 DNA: TGTGCCAGCAGCTTAGGGGTCGGGACAACGAACACCGGGGAGCTGTTTTTT.

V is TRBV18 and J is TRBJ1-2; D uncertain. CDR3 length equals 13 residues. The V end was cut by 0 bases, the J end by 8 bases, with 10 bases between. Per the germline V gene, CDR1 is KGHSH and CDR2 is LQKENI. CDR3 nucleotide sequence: TGTGCCAGCTCACCACCGAGTATAGGCGGCTACACCTTC. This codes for CASSPPSIGGYTF.

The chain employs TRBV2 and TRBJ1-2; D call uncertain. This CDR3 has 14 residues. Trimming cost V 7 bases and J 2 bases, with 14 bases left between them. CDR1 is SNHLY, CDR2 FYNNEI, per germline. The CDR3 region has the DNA TGTGCCAGCACCAAACATCCGGGGAACTATGGCTACACCTTC. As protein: CASTKHPGNYGYTF.